This T cell receptor (beta chain) was captured in a study of blood T cell repertoires in COVID-19. Study-level background: The samples span acute and convalescent COVID-19 from the United States, Italy and Spain. Nucleic acid was either cDNA or gDNA, and it came from T cells, B-cell-depleted T cells, or PBMCs.

This clone appeared a single time. In the original workflow: Nucleated cell counts were estimated from reference gene primer amplification. The assay was immunoSEQ multiplex PCR, and TCRdb's table has in-frame clones only and misses some. V and J calls and clone size follow that table, whereas D and trimming were derived from the DNA. The repertoire holds 35,000 to 55,000 clones, roughly 90% seen once, with roughly an eighth in the top ten. Trimming took off 0 bases at V and 7 bases at J, with 13 bases between the two ends. The CDR3 totals 14 residues. Germline CDR1 and CDR2: SGDLS and YYNGEE. This TCR was sampled from a human donor in a cohort sampled during active COVID-19. Sequences were obtained from peripheral blood. V is TRBV9 and J is TRBJ1-1, with D perhaps TRBD1 (6 bases). The DNA of the CDR3 is TGTGCCAGCAGCGTAGTTGGGGGCCCTGATGAAGCTTTCTTT. Translated, it gives CASSVVGGPDEAFF.